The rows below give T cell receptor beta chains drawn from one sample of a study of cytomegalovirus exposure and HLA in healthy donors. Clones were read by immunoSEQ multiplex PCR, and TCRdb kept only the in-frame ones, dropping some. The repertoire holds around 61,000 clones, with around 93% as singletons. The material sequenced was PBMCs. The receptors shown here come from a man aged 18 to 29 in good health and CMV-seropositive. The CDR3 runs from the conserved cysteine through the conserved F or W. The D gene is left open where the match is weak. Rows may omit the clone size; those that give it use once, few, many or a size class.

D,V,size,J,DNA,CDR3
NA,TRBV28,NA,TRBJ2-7,TGTGCCAGCACCAGAACAAAGACCTACGAGCAGTACTTC,CASTRTKTYEQYF
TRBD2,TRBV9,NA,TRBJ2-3,TGTGCCAGCAGCCCGCACTTCACTTGGGGGGACGGGAGGACCACAGATACGCAGTATTTT,CASSPHFTWGDGRTTDTQYF
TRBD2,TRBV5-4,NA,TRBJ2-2,TGTGCCAGCAGCCGCAAAGGCCTAGCGGGACTCACCGGGGAGCTGTTTTTT,CASSRKGLAGLTGELFF
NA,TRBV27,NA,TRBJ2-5,TGTGCCAGCAACCCTACCCCCGGGACTTACGTGGGGACCCAGTACTTC,CASNPTPGTYVGTQYF
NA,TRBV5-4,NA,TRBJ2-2,TGTGCCAGTTTTACTACAGAGGGCACCGGGGAGCTGTTTTTT,CASFTTEGTGELFF
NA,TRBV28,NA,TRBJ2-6,TGTGCCAGCAGTTCGTCCCGCGGGACCCAATCTGGGGCCAACGTCCTGACTTTC,CASSSSRGTQSGANVLTF
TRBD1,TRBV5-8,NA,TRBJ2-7,TGTGCCAGCAGCTTATACAGGGGATTCTACGAGCAGTACTTC,CASSLYRGFYEQYF
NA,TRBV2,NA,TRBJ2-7,TGTGCCAGCAGCTCTACCATAAGCGGGACATGGGGCTACGAGCAGTACTTC,CASSSTISGTWGYEQYF
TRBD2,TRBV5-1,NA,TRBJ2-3,TGCGCCAGCAGCTCCTCCGCGGGCGGGAGGACAGATACGCAGTATTTT,CASSSSAGGRTDTQYF
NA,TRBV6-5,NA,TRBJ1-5,TGTGCCAGCAGCCCCGGGGTTGGGGGCAATCAGCCCCAGCATTTT,CASSPGVGGNQPQHF
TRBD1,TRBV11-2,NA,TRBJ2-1,TGTGCCAGCAGCTCCTTAACCGGGCAGGGGGCCTACAATGAGCAGTTCTTC,CASSSLTGQGAYNEQFF
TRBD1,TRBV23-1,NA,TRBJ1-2,TGCGCCAGCAGTCATAGGGACAGAGAGATAGAAGGCTACACCTTC,CASSHRDREIEGYTF
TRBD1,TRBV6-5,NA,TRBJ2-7,TGTGCCAGCAGCAACCCCGGGACAGGGGACGAGCAGTACTTC,CASSNPGTGDEQYF
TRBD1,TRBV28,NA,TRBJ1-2,TGTGCCAGCACTCAACAGGGGGACTATGGCTACACCTTC,CASTQQGDYGYTF
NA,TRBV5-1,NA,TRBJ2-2,TGCGCCAGCAGCTCGGACATCACCGGGGAGCTGTTTTTT,CASSSDITGELFF
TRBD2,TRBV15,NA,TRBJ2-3,TGTGCCACCAGCAGACTACTAGCGGGGGCCACAGATACGCAGTATTTT,CATSRLLAGATDTQYF
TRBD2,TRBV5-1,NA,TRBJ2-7,TGCGCCAGCAGCTTGGAGGGGCTAGCGGTAACCTACGAGCAGTACTTC,CASSLEGLAVTYEQYF
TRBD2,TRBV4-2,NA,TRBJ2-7,TGTGCCAGCAGCCCTCGTGGACTAGCGGGAGAAAACGAGCAGTACTTC,CASSPRGLAGENEQYF
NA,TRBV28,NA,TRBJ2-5,TGTGCCAGCAGGTCGCCCGGGACTGAAGAAGAGACCCAGTACTTC,CASRSPGTEEETQYF
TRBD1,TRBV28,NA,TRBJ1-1,TGTGCCACCGAATCCGGGACAGCCGAAGCTTTCTTT,CATESGTAEAFF
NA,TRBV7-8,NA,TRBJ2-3,TGTGCCAGCAGCAAGAGCGACCGGGACTCGGGGGGCGCAGATACGCAGTATTTT,CASSKSDRDSGGADTQYF
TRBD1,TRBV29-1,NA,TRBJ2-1,TGCAGCGGTAGACAGGGGGCCTACAATGAGCAGTTCTTC,CSGRQGAYNEQFF
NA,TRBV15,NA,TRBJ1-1,TGTGCCACCAGCAAAGGGCGAGGGACTGAAGCTTTCTTT,CATSKGRGTEAFF
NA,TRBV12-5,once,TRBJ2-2,TGTGCTAGTGGGCAGGGGACGAACACCGGGGAGCTGTTTTTT,CASGQGTNTGELFF
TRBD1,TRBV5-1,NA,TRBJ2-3,TGCGCCAGCAGCTGGACAGGAGGCAGAGATACGCAGTATTTT,CASSWTGGRDTQYF
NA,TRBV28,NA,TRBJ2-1,TGTGCCAGCCGAAAACCCTTACAGGGCCGAGGGATGTTCTTC,CASRKPLQGRGMFF
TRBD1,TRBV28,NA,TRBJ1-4,TGTGCCAGCAGCCCCGACAGGGGGTGGGAAAAACTGTTTTTT,CASSPDRGWEKLFF
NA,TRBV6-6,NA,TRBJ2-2,TGTGCCAGCAGTTATTCGACTTATACCGGGGAGCTGTTTTTT,CASSYSTYTGELFF
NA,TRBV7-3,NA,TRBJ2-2,TGTGCCAGCAGCCCTACAGGGAACACCGGGGAGCTGTTTTTT,CASSPTGNTGELFF
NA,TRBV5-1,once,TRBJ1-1,TGCGCCGGCAGCTTGAGAGGGATGTACGACACTGAAGCTTTCTTT,CAGSLRGMYDTEAFF
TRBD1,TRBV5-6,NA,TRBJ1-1,TGTGCCAGCAGCTTTCTAGCAGGGGGCGCAAAGGGAGCTTTCTTT,CASSFLAGGAKGAFF
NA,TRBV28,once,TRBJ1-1,TGTGCCAGCAGTTTATACCAGGGGAACACTGAAGCTTTCTTT,CASSLYQGNTEAFF
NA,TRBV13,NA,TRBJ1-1,TGTGCCAGCAGCATGGGACAACAGATGTCAGGAGGTTTCTTT,CASSMGQQMSGGFF
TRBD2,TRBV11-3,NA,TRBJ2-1,TGTGCCAGCAGCTTGACCGGGACTAGCCGCAATGAGCAGTTCTTC,CASSLTGTSRNEQFF
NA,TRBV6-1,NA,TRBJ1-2,TGTGCCAGCAGTGAACTCAGGGCCGGCGGCTACACCTTC,CASSELRAGGYTF
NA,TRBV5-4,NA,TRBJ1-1,TGTGCCAGCAGCAACAGGAATCTTCTTGCTGAAGCTTTCTTT,CASSNRNLLAEAFF
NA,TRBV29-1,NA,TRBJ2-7,TGCAGCGTTCACTCCCAAACGACAGGCCCCGGGTACGAGCAGTACTTC,CSVHSQTTGPGYEQYF
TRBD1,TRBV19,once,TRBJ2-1,TGTGCCAGTAGCACTGGACAGGGGCGCAATGAGCAGTTCTTC,CASSTGQGRNEQFF
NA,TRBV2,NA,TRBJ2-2,TGTGCCAGGTCAACTAGTTCCGGGGAGCTGTTTTTT,CARSTSSGELFF
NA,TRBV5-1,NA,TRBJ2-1,TGCGCCAGCAGCGCCAGACTCGAAAATGAGCAGTTCTTC,CASSARLENEQFF
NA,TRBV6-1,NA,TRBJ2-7,TGTGCCAGCAGTGCCGGCGGGACCTACGAGCAGTACTTC,CASSAGGTYEQYF
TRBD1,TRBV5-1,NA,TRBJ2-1,TGCGCCAGCAGCCCCGGGACAGGGTCCTACAATGAGCAGTTCTTC,CASSPGTGSYNEQFF
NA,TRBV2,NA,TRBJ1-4,TGTGCCAGCAGTGAATTTGGGGCAGTTGAAAAACTGTTTTTT,CASSEFGAVEKLFF
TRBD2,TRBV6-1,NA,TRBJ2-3,TGTGCCAGCAGTCGGGCTAGCGGGGGCACAGATACGCAGTATTTT,CASSRASGGTDTQYF
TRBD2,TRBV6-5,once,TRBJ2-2,TGTGCCAGCAGTTACCTAGCGGGACTTGCCGGGGAGCTGTTTTTT,CASSYLAGLAGELFF
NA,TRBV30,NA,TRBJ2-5,TGTGCCTGGAAGCTCGCCTATTCGCGCGGGACCCAGTACTTC,CAWKLAYSRGTQYF
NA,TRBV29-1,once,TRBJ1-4,TGCAGCGTCAACCCCGGCAGGGGCGGTGAAAAACTGTTTTTT,CSVNPGRGGEKLFF
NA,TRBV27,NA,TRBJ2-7,TGTGCCAGCAGTTTTAACCTAGCTTACGAGCAGTACTTC,CASSFNLAYEQYF